These 32 T cell receptor beta chains originate from one sample sequenced in a study of blood T cell repertoires in COVID-19. TCRdb's copy holds only in-frame clones and misses some; the assay was immunoSEQ multiplex PCR. The sample has fewer than 150,000 clones; roughly 80% are singletons. The sequencing input was peripheral blood. The receptors originated from a middle-aged man with acute or convalescent COVID-19.

The chain uses TRBV27 and TRBJ1-4, with a weak D call TRBD1 (5 bases). CDR3 size: 14 residues. The germline V and J ends were trimmed by 6 bases and 0 bases, with 8 bases remaining between them. Germline-derived CDR1 and CDR2 are MNHEY and SMNVEV (reference sequence). Here the CDR3 DNA reads TGTGCCAGCAGAGACAGCCCAACTAATGAAAAACTGTTTTTT. Translated, it gives CASRDSPTNEKLFF. Based on the CDR3 plus reference TRBV27 and TRBJ1-4, the full variable domain is EAQVTQNPRYLITVTGKKLTVTCSQNMNHEYMSWYRQDPGLGLRQIYYSMNVEVTDKGDVPEGYKVSRKEKRNFPLILESPSPNQTSLYFCASRDSPTNEKLFFGSGTQLSVL.

The rearrangement links TRBV11-2 to TRBJ2-3; 7 bases align to TRBD1. Germline values: CDR1 SGHAT, CDR2 FQNNGV. The CDR3 extends over 18 amino acids. Trimming at V came to 5 bases and at J to 5 bases, leaving 19 bases not matched to a gene. As DNA, the CDR3 is TGTGCCAGCAGCCCAATCAAGGCAGGGGGTTTCGGCGGAGATACGCAGTATTTT. This encodes CASSPIKAGGFGGDTQYF.

This clone was picked up a small number of times. V gene TRBV19 combines with J gene TRBJ1-5, with 7 positions matching TRBD1. This CDR3 contains 18 residues. The trim removed 0 bases at V and 6 bases at J, leaving 14 bases unmatched. CDR1 is LNHDA and CDR2 is SQIVND in the germline V gene (reference sequence). The CDR3 DNA reads TGTGCCAGTAGTATAGATCAACGACAGGGATTACCTGGTCAGCCCCAGCATTTT. The encoded protein is CASSIDQRQGLPGQPQHF.

This clone was seen more than once but under ten times. V and J are TRBV28 and TRBJ1-5; 7 nucleotides match TRBD1. The CDR3 consists of 15 residues. With 5 bases clipped from V and 6 bases from J, the junction kept 10 bases outside the gene matches. In germline, CDR1 is MDHEN, CDR2 SYDVKM. CDR3 sequence reads: CASSLTGNNGQPQHF. The CDR3 nucleotides read TGTGCCAGCAGTCTGACAGGGAATAACGGTCAGCCCCAGCATTTT.

Only one count was recorded for this clone. This chain joins TRBV6-1 and TRBJ2-7; D may be TRBD1 (6 bases). Germline CDR1 reads MNHNS; CDR2 reads SASEGT. V shed 3 bases and J shed 0 bases, with 18 bases lying between them. CDR3 length: 17 residues. The CDR3 reads CASSDLGGQGFSYEQYF. The CDR3, as DNA: TGTGCCAGCAGTGATCTAGGGGGACAAGGGTTCTCCTACGAGCAGTACTTC.

This clone turned up a few times. The chain uses TRBV30 and TRBJ1-6, with D perhaps matching TRBD1 (6 bases). Deletions cut 0 bases from V and 6 bases from J, with 6 bases between. The germline V gene has CDR1 GTSNPN and CDR2 SVGIG (reference sequence). The CDR3 consists of 13 residues. The CDR3 sequence: CAWSVQGNSPLHF. The DNA of the CDR3 is TGTGCCTGGAGTGTACAGGGTAATTCACCCCTCCACTTT.

V usage is TRBV23-1 and J usage is TRBJ2-7, with 7 bases lining up with TRBD1. TRBV23-1 is designated an ORF whose function remains uncertain. Trimming at V came to 0 bases and at J to 3 bases, leaving 5 bases not matched to a gene. The CDR3 has 15 amino acids. Here the CDR3 DNA reads TGCGCCAGCAGTCAATCGATCTCAGGGGGCTACGAGCAGTACGTC. Its protein is CASSQSISGGYEQYV.

This chain joins TRBV6-5 and TRBJ1-2, with 8 bases aligning to TRBD1. V lost 6 bases, J lost 8 bases, and 5 bases stayed unmatched. The CDR3 extends over 12 amino acids. Germline loops: CDR1 MNHEY, CDR2 SVGAGI. The CDR3: CASSDRGFGYTF. The CDR3 DNA is TGTGCCAGCAGCGACAGGGGTTTCGGCTACACCTTC.

The chain couples TRBV6-5 to TRBJ1-1; TRBD1 is a possible D gene (5 bases). The V gene's germline CDR1 is MNHEY and CDR2 SVGAGI. V gave up 7 bases and J gave up 5 bases, with 17 bases separating them. This CDR3 contains 14 residues. CDR3 sequence: CASTPRQGGTEAFF. The DNA for the CDR3 is TGTGCCAGCACCCCCAGGCAGGGCGGAACTGAAGCTTTCTTT.

J is TRBJ2-7 and V is TRBV7-8; weak D call: TRBD1 (6 bases). Per germline, CDR1 SGHVS and CDR2 FQNEAQ. V was trimmed by 5 bases and J by 3 bases, leaving 8 bases between them. The CDR3 is 12 amino acids. CDR3: CASSRTDYEQYF. The CDR3 nucleotides read TGTGCCAGCAGCCGGACAGACTACGAGCAGTACTTC.

This clone was detected only a few times. The rearrangement links TRBV28 to TRBJ1-2; D unclear. Trimming shortened V by 5 bases and J by 6 bases, and 16 bases separated the two germline ends. The CDR3 totals 14 residues. Germline V gene lookup returns CDR1 MDHEN and CDR2 SYDVKM. The CDR3 nucleotides are TGTGCCAGCAGTCCCTCCTGGGCTCTCGATGGCTACACCTTC. This encodes CASSPSWALDGYTF.

For this clone: This sample includes further DNA sequences coding for the same CDR3. V usage is TRBV18 and J usage is TRBJ1-5; 8 bases fit TRBD1. The CDR3 runs 15 residues. V trimming: 3 bases; J trimming: 4 bases; junction bases outside the gene matches: 5. Germline V gene data show CDR1 as KGHSH and CDR2 as LQKENI. The DNA of the CDR3 is TGTGCCAGCTCACCTGACAGGGGCGGAAATCAGCCCCAGCATTTT. Amino acids: CASSPDRGGNQPQHF.

V usage is TRBV5-1 and J usage is TRBJ2-7, with 8 bases aligning to TRBD2. V lost 7 bases and J lost 6; bases outside the gene matches: 6. The CDR3 has 12 residues. CDR1 and CDR2 (germline): SGHRS, YFSETQ. The CDR3, as DNA: TGCGCCAGCCAGGGACTAGTTGGCGAGCAGTACTTC. Translation: CASQGLVGEQYF.

V usage is TRBV30 and J usage is TRBJ2-1; D gene ambiguous. V was clipped by 0 bases and J by 1 base, with 10 bases between them. Germline V lookup: CDR1 GTSNPN, CDR2 SVGIG (reference sequence). The CDR3 has 15 amino acids. CDR3 sequence: CAWSVNSRSYNEQFF. The CDR3 coding sequence is TGTGCCTGGAGTGTGAATAGTCGATCCTACAATGAGCAGTTCTTC.

The chain links TRBV24-1 to TRBJ2-3; 7 bases fit TRBD2. This CDR3 region has 14 residues. The germline V gene encodes CDR1 KGHDR and CDR2 SFDVKD. Germline trimming cut 3 bases from V and 4 bases from J; bases unmatched to any gene: 3. The chain's CDR3 is CATSDGGEADTQYF. The CDR3 bases are TGTGCCACCAGTGATGGGGGGGAAGCAGATACGCAGTATTTT.

The V gene is TRBV6-5, the J gene TRBJ1-5; a possible D gene is TRBD1 (5 bases). Germline loops: CDR1 MNHEY, CDR2 SVGAGI. The CDR3 contains 15 residues. Trimming removed 7 bases from V and 3 bases from J, with 16 bases in between. The CDR3 reads CASMDPGGPNQPQHF. CDR3 sequence (DNA): TGTGCCAGCATGGACCCCGGGGGACCCAATCAGCCCCAGCATTTT.

The chain joins TRBV29-1 to TRBJ2-5; 11 nucleotides match TRBD1. Germline loops: CDR1 SQVTM, CDR2 ANQGSEA. The CDR3 is 12 amino acids. J gave up 5 bases and V 7 bases, and 3 bases lay outside the gene matches. Here the CDR3 reads CSGRTGGETQYF. CDR3 in DNA: TGCAGCGGAAGGACAGGGGGCGAGACCCAGTACTTC.

This clone was recorded once. This chain joins TRBV4-1 and TRBJ1-4, with D perhaps matching TRBD1 (5 bases). V was pared by 0 bases and J by 5 bases, with 13 bases between. The germline gives CDR1 MGHRA, CDR2 YSYEKL. The CDR3 has 16 residues. The CDR3 region has the DNA TGCGCCAGCAGCCAAGATATAGGACGACAGAATGAAAAACTGTTTTTT. Protein product: CASSQDIGRQNEKLFF.

Only a few counts were recorded for this clone. The chain couples TRBV19 to TRBJ1-2; possibly TRBD1 for D (6 bases). The V end lost 11 bases, the J end lost 7 bases, and 14 bases lay between the germline ends. CDR3 size: 11 residues. Germline V lookup: CDR1 LNHDA, CDR2 SQIVND (reference sequence). The CDR3 is CASRGGTGYTF. The CDR3 nucleotides read TGTGCCTCAAGGGGGGGCACTGGCTACACCTTC.

The J gene is TRBJ2-7, the V gene TRBV6-6, with TRBD1 identical over 7 bases. The CDR3 is 12 amino acids. Germline-derived CDR1 and CDR2 are MNHNY and SVGAGI (reference sequence). V shed 8 bases, J shed 3 bases, and the junction held 4 bases outside the gene matches. The CDR3 spells CASGGQNYEQYF. DNA of the CDR3: TGTGCCAGCGGGGGACAGAACTACGAGCAGTACTTC.

The CDR3 DNA follows: TGTGCCAGCAGCTCTCAGGGGCTAAATGGCTACACCTTC. It is translated as CASSSQGLNGYTF. This chain joins TRBV7-2 and TRBJ1-2; D is possibly TRBD1 (6 bases). The CDR3 totals 13 residues. CDR1 and CDR2 from the germline V gene are SGHTA and FQGNSA. V shed 4 bases and J shed 6 bases, with 12 bases lying between them.

The chain carries TRBV2 and TRBJ2-2, with a possible D match to TRBD1 (6 bases). Germline CDR1 SNHLY, CDR2 FYNNEI. Trimming took off 10 bases at V and 6 bases at J, with 12 bases between the two ends. This CDR3 spans 12 amino acids. The CDR3 is CAIRTGPGELFF. In DNA form, the CDR3 reads TGTGCCATCCGCACAGGGCCCGGGGAGCTGTTTTTT.

V and J are TRBV6-5 and TRBJ1-2; D possibly corresponds to TRBD1 (6 bases). Deletions cut 5 bases from V and 2 bases from J, with 15 bases between. Germline V CDR1 and CDR2: MNHEY, SVGAGI. CDR3 length: 15 amino acids. The CDR3 is CASSPHGQWNYGYTF. In nucleotides, the CDR3 is TGTGCCAGCAGTCCCCACGGACAGTGGAACTATGGCTACACCTTC.

The rearrangement links TRBV3-1 (or the pseudogene TRBV3-2) to TRBJ2-1; 9 nucleotides line up with TRBD2. The CDR3 runs to 15 residues. The V and J ends lost 4 bases and 9 bases, in that order; junction bases with no gene match: 10. Germline V CDR1 and CDR2: LGHDT, YNNKEL (reference sequence). The CDR3 bases are TGTGCCAGCAGCCCAATAAGCGGGGGGCAGGGTGAGCAGTTCTTC. It specifies CASSPISGGQGEQFF.

J is TRBJ1-2 and V is TRBV11-2, with TRBD1 as a possible D gene (6 bases). Per germline, CDR1 SGHAT and CDR2 FQNNGV. With 4 bases removed from V and 4 bases from J, the gap between germline ends came to 10 bases. The CDR3 has 13 residues. This CDR3 is CASSSGQSYGYTF. CDR3 DNA: TGTGCCAGCAGCTCCGGACAGAGCTATGGCTACACCTTC.

J is TRBJ2-7 and V is TRBV6-4; D is possibly TRBD2 (5 bases). Germline V gives CDR1 MRHNA, CDR2 SNTAGT. The ends were cut back, 8 bases at V and 5 bases at J, with 13 bases in the middle. The CDR3 contains 12 residues. CDR3 DNA sequence: TGTGCCAGCCCGCGCGGGTTCCACGAGCAGTACGTC. As protein: CASPRGFHEQYV.

This sequence joins TRBV29-1 and TRBJ2-1; TRBD2 matches 14 bases. The CDR3 sequence is 15 residues long. Germline trimming cut 4 bases from V and 10 bases from J; bases unmatched to any gene: 9. Per the germline V gene, CDR1 is SQVTM and CDR2 is ANQGSEA. CDR3 in DNA: TGCAGCGTTGCTGGACTAGCGGGGGGTACTTGGGAGCAGTTCTTC. Translation: CSVAGLAGGTWEQFF.

The table lists this clone with a count of one. CDR3 in DNA: TGCGCCAGCAGGTTGACGGACTACACTGAAGCTTTCTTT. Translation: CASRLTDYTEAFF. The chain links TRBV5-1 to TRBJ1-1; D remains unclear. Deletions cut 5 bases from V and 3 bases from J, with 11 bases between. The CDR3 is made up of 13 amino acids. Germline V gene sequence: CDR1 SGHRS, CDR2 YFSETQ.

V usage is TRBV20-1 and J usage is TRBJ1-3, with D unresolved. V lost 7 bases to trimming and J lost 4 bases, with 8 bases between them. The CDR3 totals 11 residues. CDR1 and CDR2 from the germline V gene are DFQATT and SNEGSKA (reference sequence). CDR3 sequence reads: CSVLDGNTIYF. CDR3 in DNA: TGCAGTGTCCTAGACGGAAACACCATATATTTT.

This chain links TRBV5-4 with TRBJ2-3; TRBD1 matches at 8 bases. CDR3 length: 15 amino acids. The J segment lost 3 bases and the V segment lost 4 bases, leaving 7 bases of the junction unmatched. Germline CDR1 is SGHNT and CDR2 is YYREEE (reference sequence). The CDR3 DNA reads TGTGCCAGCAGCCACACGGGGACAGGAACAGATACGCAGTATTTT. Translating gives CASSHTGTGTDTQYF. The full variable domain, its missing parts supplied by reference TRBV5-4 and TRBJ2-3, is ETGVTQSPTHLIKTRGQQVTLRCSSQSGHNTVSWYQQALGQGPQFIFQYYREEENGRGNFPPRFSGLQFPNYSSELNVNALELDDSALYLCASSHTGTGTDTQYFGPGTRLTVL.

The table lists this clone with a few counts. The chain combines TRBV6-6 with TRBJ1-6; TRBD1 matches at 9 bases. Germline CDR1 MNHNY, CDR2 SVGAGI (reference sequence). Losses at the gene ends were 2 bases for V and 8 bases for J; bases not matched to a gene: 4. The length of the CDR3 is 15 residues. The CDR3 loop reads CASSYGTGYYSPLHF. CDR3 DNA: TGTGCCAGCAGTTACGGGACAGGGTATTATTCACCCCTCCACTTT.

The gene calls are TRBV5-1 and TRBJ2-2; 10 positions agree with TRBD1. Germline loops: CDR1 SGHRS, CDR2 YFSETQ. The length of the CDR3 is 15 residues. The V and J ends lost 4 bases and 3 bases, in that order; junction bases with no gene match: 3. CDR3 sequence reads: CASSMDRGDTGELFF. CDR3 coding DNA: TGCGCCAGCAGCATGGACAGGGGGGACACCGGGGAGCTGTTTTTT.